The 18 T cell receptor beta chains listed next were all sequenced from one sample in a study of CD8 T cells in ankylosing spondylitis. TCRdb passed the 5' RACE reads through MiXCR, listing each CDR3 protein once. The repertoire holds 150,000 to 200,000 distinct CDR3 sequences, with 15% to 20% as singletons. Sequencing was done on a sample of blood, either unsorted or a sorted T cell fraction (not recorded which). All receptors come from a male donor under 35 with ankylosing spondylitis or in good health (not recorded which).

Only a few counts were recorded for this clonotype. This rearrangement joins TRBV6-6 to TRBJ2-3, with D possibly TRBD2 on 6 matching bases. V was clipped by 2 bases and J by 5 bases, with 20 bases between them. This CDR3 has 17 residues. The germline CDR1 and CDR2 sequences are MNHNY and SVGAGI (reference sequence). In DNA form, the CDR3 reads TGTGCCAGCAGTTACCTCCCCAGCGGGCCCCCTGGAGATACGCAGTATTTT. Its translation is CASSYLPSGPPGDTQYF.

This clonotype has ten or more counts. CDR3 sequence reads: CASSLGDSEQYF. The CDR3 nucleotides are TGTGCCAGCAGTTTGGGGGATTCCGAGCAGTACTTC. J is TRBJ2-7 and V is TRBV12-3 or TRBV12-4; D assignment may be TRBD1 or TRBD2 (5 bases each). Trimming stripped 3 bases from V and 6 bases from J, with 9 bases between. This CDR3 has 12 amino acids.

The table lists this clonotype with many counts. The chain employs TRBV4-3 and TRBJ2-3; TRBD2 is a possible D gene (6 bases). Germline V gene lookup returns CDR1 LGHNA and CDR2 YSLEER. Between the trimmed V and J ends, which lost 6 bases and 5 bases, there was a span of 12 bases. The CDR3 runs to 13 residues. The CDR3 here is CASRREEGDTQYF. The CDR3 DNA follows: TGCGCCAGCAGGAGGGAGGAGGGAGATACGCAGTATTTT.

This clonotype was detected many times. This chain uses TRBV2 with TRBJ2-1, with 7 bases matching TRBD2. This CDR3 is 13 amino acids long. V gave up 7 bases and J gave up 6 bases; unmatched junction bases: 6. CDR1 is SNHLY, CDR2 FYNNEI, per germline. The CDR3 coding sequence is TGTGCCAGCATGCGGGAGATATTCAATGAGCAGTTCTTC. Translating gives CASMREIFNEQFF.

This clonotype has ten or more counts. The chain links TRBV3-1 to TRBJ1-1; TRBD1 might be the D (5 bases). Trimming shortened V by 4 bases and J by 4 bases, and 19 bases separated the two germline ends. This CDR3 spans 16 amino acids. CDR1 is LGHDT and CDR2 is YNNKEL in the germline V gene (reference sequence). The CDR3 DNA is TGTGCCAGCAGCCCCTCCGGGGCAGCTTCCGTCACTGAAGCTTTCTTT. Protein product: CASSPSGAASVTEAFF.

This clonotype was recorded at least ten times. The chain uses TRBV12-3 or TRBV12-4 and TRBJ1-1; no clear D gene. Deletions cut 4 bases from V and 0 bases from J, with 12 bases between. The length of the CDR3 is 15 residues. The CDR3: CASSSTKSMNTEAFF. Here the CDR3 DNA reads TGTGCCAGCAGTTCGACAAAGTCGATGAACACTGAAGCTTTCTTT.

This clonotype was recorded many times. The CDR3 is CASSWTGTGETQYF. CDR3 nucleotide sequence: TGTGCCAGCAGTTGGACAGGGACAGGAGAGACCCAGTACTTC. This chain joins TRBV12-3 or TRBV12-4 and TRBJ2-5; 8 nucleotides agree with TRBD1. The CDR3 runs 14 residues. V shed 4 bases and J 4 bases; nucleotides not matched to a gene: 5.

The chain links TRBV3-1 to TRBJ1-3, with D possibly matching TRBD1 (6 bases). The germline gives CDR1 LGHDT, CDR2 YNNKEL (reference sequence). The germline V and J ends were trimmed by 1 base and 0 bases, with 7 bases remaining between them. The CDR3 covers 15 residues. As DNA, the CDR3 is TGTGCCAGCAGCCAAGTACAGGGCTCTGGAAACACCATATATTTT. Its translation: CASSQVQGSGNTIYF.

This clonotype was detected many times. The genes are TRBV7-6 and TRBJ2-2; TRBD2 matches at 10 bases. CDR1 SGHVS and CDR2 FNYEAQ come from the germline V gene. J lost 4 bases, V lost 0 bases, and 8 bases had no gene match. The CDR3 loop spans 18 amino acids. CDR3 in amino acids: CASSLARLAGAGTGELFF. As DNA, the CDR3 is TGTGCCAGCAGCTTAGCGCGTCTAGCGGGAGCGGGCACCGGGGAGCTGTTTTTT.

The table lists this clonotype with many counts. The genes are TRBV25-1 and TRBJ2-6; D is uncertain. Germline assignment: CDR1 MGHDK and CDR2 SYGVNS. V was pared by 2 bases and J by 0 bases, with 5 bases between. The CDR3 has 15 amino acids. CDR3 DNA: TGTGCCAGCAGTGAAAGATTCTCTGGGGCCAACGTCCTGACTTTC. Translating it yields CASSERFSGANVLTF.

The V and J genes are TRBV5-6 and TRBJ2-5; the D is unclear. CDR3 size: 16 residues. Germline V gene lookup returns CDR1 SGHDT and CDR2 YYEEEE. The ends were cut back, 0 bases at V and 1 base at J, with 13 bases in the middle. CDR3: CASSLVGFGSQETQYF. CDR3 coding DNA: TGTGCCAGCAGCTTGGTAGGATTCGGATCCCAAGAGACCCAGTACTTC. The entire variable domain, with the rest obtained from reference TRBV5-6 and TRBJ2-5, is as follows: DAGVTQSPTHLIKTRGQQVTLRCSPKSGHDTVSWYQQALGQGPQFIFQYYEEEERQRGNFPDRFSGHQFPNYSSELNVNALLLGDSALYLCASSLVGFGSQETQYFGPGTRLLVL.

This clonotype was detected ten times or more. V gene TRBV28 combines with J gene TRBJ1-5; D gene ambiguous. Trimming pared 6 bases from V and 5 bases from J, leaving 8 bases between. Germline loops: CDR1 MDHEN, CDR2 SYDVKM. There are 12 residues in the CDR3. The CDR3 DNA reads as TGTGCCAGCAGGGAGGGTCATCAGCCCCAGCATTTT. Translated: CASREGHQPQHF.

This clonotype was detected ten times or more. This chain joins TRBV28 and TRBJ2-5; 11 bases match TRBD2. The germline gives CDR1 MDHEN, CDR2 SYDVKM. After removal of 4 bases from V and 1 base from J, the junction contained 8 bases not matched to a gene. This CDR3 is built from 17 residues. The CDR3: CASSSPSGTSGQETQYF. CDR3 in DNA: TGTGCCAGCAGTTCGCCATCCGGGACTAGCGGCCAAGAGACCCAGTACTTC.

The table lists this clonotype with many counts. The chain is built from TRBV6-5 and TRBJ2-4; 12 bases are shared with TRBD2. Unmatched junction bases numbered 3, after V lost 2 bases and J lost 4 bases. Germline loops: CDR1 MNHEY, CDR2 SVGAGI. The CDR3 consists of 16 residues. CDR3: CASSYDGTSGKNIQYF. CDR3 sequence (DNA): TGTGCCAGCAGTTACGACGGGACTAGCGGGAAAAACATTCAGTACTTC.

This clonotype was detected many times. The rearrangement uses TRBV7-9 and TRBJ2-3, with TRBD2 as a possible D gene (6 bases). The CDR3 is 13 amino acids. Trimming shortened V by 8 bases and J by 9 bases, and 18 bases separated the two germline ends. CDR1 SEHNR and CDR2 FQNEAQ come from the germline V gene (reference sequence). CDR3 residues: CASFSWSGRTQYF. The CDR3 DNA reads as TGTGCCAGCTTTTCTTGGAGCGGGCGCACGCAGTATTTT.

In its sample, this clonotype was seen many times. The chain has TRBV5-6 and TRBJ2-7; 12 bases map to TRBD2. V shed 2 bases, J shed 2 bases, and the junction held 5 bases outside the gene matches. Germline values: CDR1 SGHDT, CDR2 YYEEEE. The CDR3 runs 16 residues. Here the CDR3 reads CASSFLPSGRAYEQYV. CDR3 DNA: TGTGCCAGCAGCTTTTTGCCTAGCGGGAGGGCCTACGAGCAGTACGTC.

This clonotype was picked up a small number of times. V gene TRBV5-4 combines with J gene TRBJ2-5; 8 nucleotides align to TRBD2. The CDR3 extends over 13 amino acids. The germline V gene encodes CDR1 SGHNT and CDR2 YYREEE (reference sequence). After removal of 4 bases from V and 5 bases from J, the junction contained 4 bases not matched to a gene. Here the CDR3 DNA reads TGTGCCAGCAGCGTAGCGGGAAGGGAGACCCAGTACTTC. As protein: CASSVAGRETQYF.

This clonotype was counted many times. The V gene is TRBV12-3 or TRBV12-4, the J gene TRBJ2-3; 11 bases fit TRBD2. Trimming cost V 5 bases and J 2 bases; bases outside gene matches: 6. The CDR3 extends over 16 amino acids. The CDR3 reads CASSTGTSGYTDTQYF. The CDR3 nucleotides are TGTGCCAGCAGTACGGGGACTAGCGGCTACACAGATACGCAGTATTTT.